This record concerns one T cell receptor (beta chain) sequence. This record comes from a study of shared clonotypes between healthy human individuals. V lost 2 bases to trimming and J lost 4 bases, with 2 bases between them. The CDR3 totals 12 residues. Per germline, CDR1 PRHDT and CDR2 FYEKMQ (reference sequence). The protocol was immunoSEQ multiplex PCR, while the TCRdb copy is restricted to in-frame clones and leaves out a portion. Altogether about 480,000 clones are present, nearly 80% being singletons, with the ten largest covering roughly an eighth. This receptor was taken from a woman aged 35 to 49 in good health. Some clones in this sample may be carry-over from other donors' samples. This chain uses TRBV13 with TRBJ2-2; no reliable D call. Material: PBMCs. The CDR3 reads CASSLTTGELFF. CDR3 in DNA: TGTGCCAGCAGCTTAACCACCGGGGAGCTGTTTTTT.